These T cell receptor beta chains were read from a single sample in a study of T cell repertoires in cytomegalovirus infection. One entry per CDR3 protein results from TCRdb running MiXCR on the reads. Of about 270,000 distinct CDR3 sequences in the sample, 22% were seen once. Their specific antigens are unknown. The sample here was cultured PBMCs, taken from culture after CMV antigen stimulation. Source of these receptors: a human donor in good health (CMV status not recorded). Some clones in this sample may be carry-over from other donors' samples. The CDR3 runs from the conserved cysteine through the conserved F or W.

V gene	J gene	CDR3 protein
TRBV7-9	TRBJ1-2	CATSDRGSGYTF
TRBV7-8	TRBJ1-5	CASSPQRDRANQPQHF
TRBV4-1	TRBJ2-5	CASSQDEDYQETQYF
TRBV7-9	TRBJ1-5	CASSFDQEGQPQHF
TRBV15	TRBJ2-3	CATSREQKAGVGLTDTQYF
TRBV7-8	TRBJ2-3	CASSLQGAGDPQYF
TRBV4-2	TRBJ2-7	CASSHPDSYEQYF
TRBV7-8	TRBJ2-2	CASSYLPGGTANTGELFF
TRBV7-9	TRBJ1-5	CASSARDNLGDQPQHF
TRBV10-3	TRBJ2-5	CAITRQGGSTETQYF
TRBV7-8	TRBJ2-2	CASSIAGTRTGELFF
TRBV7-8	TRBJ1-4	CASSPDRVGEKLFF
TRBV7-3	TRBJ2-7	CASSSLAGGRYEQYF
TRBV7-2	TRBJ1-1	CASSNGLNTEAFF
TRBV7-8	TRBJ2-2	CASSLASGLPTGNTGELFF
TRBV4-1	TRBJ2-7	CASSQSDGFSYEQYF
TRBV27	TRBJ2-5	CASSLFGGRQETQYF
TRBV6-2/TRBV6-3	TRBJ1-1	CASSYLRENTEAFF
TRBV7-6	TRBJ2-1	CASSLRGDEGEQFF
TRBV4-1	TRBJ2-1	CVSSHSTSEQFF
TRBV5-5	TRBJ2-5	CASSLGPSGSQETQYF
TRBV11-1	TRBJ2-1	CASSHPRTGTVQFF
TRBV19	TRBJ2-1	CASSIVDRVRHNEQFF
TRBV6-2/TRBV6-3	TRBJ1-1	CASSYSITRPGRDTEAFF
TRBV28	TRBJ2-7	CASSLVRSTYEQYF
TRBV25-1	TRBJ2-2	CASSADRGGFGELFF
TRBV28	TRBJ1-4	CASRAGQGAREKLFF
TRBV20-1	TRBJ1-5	CSASGGPHSNQPQHF
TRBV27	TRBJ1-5	CASSLKQGNQPQHF
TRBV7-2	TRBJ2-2	CASSQDGMSGELFF
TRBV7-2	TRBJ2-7	CASSSSDFWASSYEQYF
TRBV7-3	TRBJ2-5	CASSSRDLQETQYF
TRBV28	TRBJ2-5	CASSTAGTGRETQYF
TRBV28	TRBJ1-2	CASRGGGAVYGYTF
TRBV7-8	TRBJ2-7	CASSPAVTSGYPLNEQYF
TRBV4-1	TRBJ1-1	CASSRREGERGTEAFF